This TCR beta chain was captured in a study of vaccination and CD4 T cells after COVID-19. Overall study findings and caveats: Convalescent patients displayed spike mono-reactivity in 304 of 307 vaccine-specific clones.

The study sequenced cultured CD4+ T cell DNA using the Oncomine TCR Beta short-read assay. In this case, cultured CD4+ T cells provided the extracted genomic DNA. MiXCR was run by TCRdb on the PCR reads, yielding one entry per CDR3 protein. The sample holds more than 13,000 distinct CDR3 sequences, around 55% seen once. The sample's treatment: approximately 9-day PBMC culture with coronavirus spike peptide pools or control peptides (ViraFEST assay). Remarks on this clonotype: Antigen specificity is unknown.

Per the germline V gene, CDR1 is LNHDA and CDR2 is SQIVND (reference sequence). This CDR3 is built from 15 residues. V was clipped by 6 bases and J by 3 bases, with 18 bases between them. The chain couples TRBV19 to TRBJ2-7, with D tentatively TRBD1 (6 bases). Specimen: CD4+ T cells from blood, cultured in vitro, collected before SARS-CoV-2 vaccination. This receptor was identified in a human donor who had recovered from COVID-19. This CDR3 reads CASSPKQGGSYEQYF. CDR3 sequence (DNA): TGTGCCAGTAGCCCGAAACAAGGGGGAAGCTACGAGCAGTACTTC.